This is a list of T cell receptor beta chains from one sample in a study of cytomegalovirus exposure and HLA in healthy donors. Assay: immunoSEQ multiplex PCR; the TCRdb copy retains only in-frame clones and omits some. The table lists some 210,000 clones, 70% to 90% of them singletons, with 5.5% to 7% in the top ten. Sequenced sample: PBMCs. The origin of the receptors is a woman younger than 35 in good health and CMV-seronegative. Each CDR3 is given with its conserved first and last residue. A D gene is named only where the DNA matches it firmly. Some rows have no size entry. The others give once, few or many, or a class for an expanded clone.

J	size	D	V	DNA	CDR3
TRBJ2-7	.	.	TRBV29-1	TGCAGCGTTGCCCGGGACGACTCCTACGAGCAGTACTTC	CSVARDDSYEQYF
TRBJ1-1	.	.	TRBV27	TGTGCCAGCAGTTCAAGACCAGGTGAAGCTTTCTTT	CASSSRPGEAFF
TRBJ2-1	.	.	TRBV5-1	TGCGCCAGCAGCTTGATGGGGCCTCAAGTCCTCGGCAATGAGCAGTTCTTC	CASSLMGPQVLGNEQFF
TRBJ2-7	few	.	TRBV5-1	TGCGCCAGCAGCTTGTTCCAGGTGACCTACGAGCAGTACTTC	CASSLFQVTYEQYF
TRBJ2-7	few	.	TRBV19	TGTGCCAGTAGTTTAGGACAGACCTACGAGCAGTACTTC	CASSLGQTYEQYF
TRBJ2-7	.	.	TRBV11-3	TGTGCCAGCAGCTTAGAGGCCTTGGGCGAGCAGTACTTC	CASSLEALGEQYF
TRBJ2-7	.	TRBD2	TRBV27	TGTGCCAGCGCCGGACTAGCGGGGGGTAAGAACGAGCAGTACTTC	CASAGLAGGKNEQYF
TRBJ1-2	.	.	TRBV30	TGTGCCTGGAGTCTGAGAGGGGACGGTGGCTACACCTTC	CAWSLRGDGGYTF
TRBJ2-3	.	TRBD2	TRBV5-4	TGTGCCAGCAGCTCCGGGACTAGCAGTGCAGATACGCAGTATTTT	CASSSGTSSADTQYF
TRBJ2-1	.	TRBD2	TRBV2	TGTGCCAGCAGTCCGGGACTAGGTAGGGATGAGCAGTTCTTC	CASSPGLGRDEQFF
TRBJ2-7	.	TRBD1	TRBV5-4	TGTGCCAGTTCCGGGACAGGGGCATACGAGCAGTACTTC	CASSGTGAYEQYF
TRBJ2-5	.	TRBD2	TRBV7-7	TGTGCCAGCAGCTTGCTTAGTAGCGGGGTCCCCCTCGTCCAGTACTTC	CASSLLSSGVPLVQYF
TRBJ2-1	.	TRBD1	TRBV10-3	TGTGCCATCAGCGACAGGGAGATAGAGCAGTTCTTC	CAISDREIEQFF
TRBJ1-1	.	.	TRBV29-1	TGCAGCGTTGGAGGGGGCACTGAAGCTTTCTTT	CSVGGGTEAFF
TRBJ2-5	.	.	TRBV9	TGTGCCAGCGGCGACCTGAGGGAGACCCAGTACTTC	CASGDLRETQYF
TRBJ2-7	many	.	TRBV6-6	TGTGCCAGCAGAGACAGCACTACCTACGAGCAGTACTTC	CASRDSTTYEQYF
TRBJ2-1	.	TRBD2	TRBV27	TGTGCCAGCAGGATAGGGACTAGCAAAAATGAGCAGTTCTTC	CASRIGTSKNEQFF
TRBJ2-7	.	.	TRBV7-9	TGTGCCAGCAGCTTAGAGGCCCACGAGCAGTACTTC	CASSLEAHEQYF
TRBJ2-5	.	.	TRBV5-4	TGTGCCAGCAGCCTCAAAACAGGGCTGGAGACCCAGTACTTC	CASSLKTGLETQYF
TRBJ1-2	few	.	TRBV5-1	TGCGCCAGCAGCTTGGATATGGGGGTTGGCTACACCTTC	CASSLDMGVGYTF
TRBJ1-1	.	TRBD1	TRBV7-9	TGTGCCAGCAGCCATACCGGACAGGGTAACACTGAAGCTTTCTTT	CASSHTGQGNTEAFF
TRBJ1-1	.	.	TRBV7-9	TGTGCCAGCAGCACCGGAGGGTCTGAAGCTTTCTTT	CASSTGGSEAFF
TRBJ2-3	.	.	TRBV5-8	TGTGCCAGCAGCTTAGGACGGGAGTTCGGGGATACGCAGTATTTT	CASSLGREFGDTQYF
TRBJ2-1	.	TRBD1	TRBV9	TGTGCCAGCAGCCCCCGACAGGGGGCGGGTGAGCAGTTCTTC	CASSPRQGAGEQFF
TRBJ2-7	.	.	TRBV6-6	TGTGCCAGCAGTTACGCGTCAGACGGGGAGCTCTACGAGCAGTACTTC	CASSYASDGELYEQYF
TRBJ1-2	.	.	TRBV5-4	TGTGCCAGCAGCTTGGAGGGGGGAATAGGTGGCTACACCTTC	CASSLEGGIGGYTF
TRBJ1-2	.	TRBD1	TRBV6-5	TGTGCCAGCAGTTATGACAGGGTCGTTTCTCACTATGGCTACACCTTC	CASSYDRVVSHYGYTF
TRBJ1-5	few	.	TRBV28	TGTGCCAGCAGTTCCCCTGGGGGTAGCAATCAGCCCCAGCATTTT	CASSSPGGSNQPQHF
TRBJ1-1	few	TRBD1	TRBV5-4	TGTGCCAGCAGGCCGACAGGGTCCGCTGAAGCTTTCTTT	CASRPTGSAEAFF
TRBJ1-1	.	.	TRBV5-1	TGCGCCAGCAGTGATGGCAGGATGAACACTGAAGCTTTCTTT	CASSDGRMNTEAFF
TRBJ2-1	.	TRBD1	TRBV9	TGTGCCAGCAGCGCGTCGGGACAGGGACCCTACAATGAGCAGTTCTTC	CASSASGQGPYNEQFF
TRBJ1-5	.	.	TRBV27	TGTGCCAGCAGTATTTGGGGAAATCAGCCCCAGCATTTT	CASSIWGNQPQHF
TRBJ2-6	once	.	TRBV4-1	TGCGCCAGCAGCCAAGAGTCCGGTCCCGGGGCCAACGTCCTGACTTTC	CASSQESGPGANVLTF
TRBJ2-2	.	TRBD2	TRBV27	TGTGCCAGCCTGCCCGTGTTAGCGGGAGCCGGGGAGCTGTTTTTT	CASLPVLAGAGELFF
TRBJ2-3	.	TRBD1	TRBV29-1	TGCAGCGTTGTCGGACAGGGAGGAGATACGCAGTATTTT	CSVVGQGGDTQYF
TRBJ1-1	.	.	TRBV7-8	TGTGCCAGCAGCTTATCTGGGAGGAACACTGAAGCTTTCTTT	CASSLSGRNTEAFF
TRBJ1-5	.	TRBD1	TRBV19	TGTGCCAGTAGTATAGACAGGGGGAGCAATCAGCCCCAGCATTTT	CASSIDRGSNQPQHF
TRBJ2-3	.	TRBD2	TRBV5-6	TGTGCCAGCAGCCGGACTAGGATCCCGGATACGCAGTATTTT	CASSRTRIPDTQYF
TRBJ1-1	.	.	TRBV2	TGTGCCAGCAGGCGGGTCACTGAAGCTTTCTTT	CASRRVTEAFF
TRBJ1-1	.	TRBD1	TRBV2	TGTGCCACCAAGACAGGGGGATTGAACACTGAAGCTTTCTTT	CATKTGGLNTEAFF
TRBJ2-7	.	.	TRBV4-1	TGCGCCAGCAGCCAAGATGGGGGCCATGACTTAGAGCAGTACTTC	CASSQDGGHDLEQYF